The clone carrying this T cell receptor (beta chain) has just a few counts. Its specificity is not known. The repertoire was sequenced with immunoSEQ multiplex PCR; TCRdb's copy has only in-frame clones and lacks some. The table includes around 180,000 clones, about nine tenths detected once. The sample belongs to a study of T cell responses to AZD1222 COVID-19 vaccine. Study findings and constraints: Unmutated variant regions reportedly attract nearly half of all spike-specific TCRs. Donors skewed white British and female; clonal diversity was possibly underestimated.

From germline, CDR1 is MGHRA and CDR2 YSYEKL. The CDR3 is 13 amino acids. The V and J ends lost 4 bases and 5 bases, in that order; junction bases with no gene match: 2. The sequenced sample was peripheral blood, obtained on day 0 of AZD1222 vaccination. The TCR sequence derives from an adult in good health. This chain uses TRBV4-1 with TRBJ2-1, with 7 bases fitting TRBD1. CDR3 sequence: CASSLTGNNEQFF. CDR3 DNA sequence: TGCGCCAGCAGCCTGACAGGGAACAATGAGCAGTTCTTC.